These 13 T cell receptor beta chains came from one sample sequenced in a study of cytomegalovirus exposure and HLA in healthy donors. In the PCR, 60 Vbeta and 13 Jbeta primers were used. Profiling relied on immunoSEQ multiplex PCR, and the TCRdb table lists in-frame clones only, not all of them. This table has about 91,000 clones, 64% appearing once. Sequencing was done on a sample of PBMCs. The receptors here all came from a human donor in good health.

This clone was observed a few times. The chain uses TRBV19 and TRBJ2-3, with TRBD2 matching over 8 bases. CDR3 length: 14 residues. The V segment lost 6 bases and the J segment 1 base; nucleotides outside the gene matches: 3. The germline gives CDR1 LNHDA, CDR2 SQIVND (reference sequence). The CDR3 bases are TGTGCCAGTAGCGGGGGGGCTGGCACAGATACGCAGTATTTT. Its translation: CASSGGAGTDTQYF.

V gene TRBV7-2 combines with J gene TRBJ2-7, with unresolved D. V shed 2 bases and J shed 0 bases, with 11 bases lying between them. Per the germline V gene, CDR1 is SGHTA and CDR2 is FQGNSA. The CDR3 loop spans 15 amino acids. The CDR3 DNA reads as TGTGCCAGCAGCTTAACCCAGGCGTACTCCTACGAGCAGTACTTC. Its translation is CASSLTQAYSYEQYF.

This clone was seen more than once but under ten times. The V call is TRBV19, the J call TRBJ1-5; 7 bases match TRBD1. The CDR3 is 16 residues long. V trimming: 3 bases; J trimming: 0 bases; junction bases outside the gene matches: 5. Germline CDR1 reads LNHDA; CDR2 reads SQIVND (reference sequence). CDR3 in amino acids: CASSMTGFYSNQPQHF. CDR3 bases: TGTGCCAGTAGTATGACAGGGTTCTATAGCAATCAGCCCCAGCATTTT.

This clone was detected only a few times. The rearrangement uses TRBV7-2 and TRBJ2-7; TRBD1 matches 7 bases. The CDR3 extends over 15 amino acids. V lost 1 base and J lost 3; bases outside the gene matches: 6. The germline CDR1 and CDR2 sequences are SGHTA and FQGNSA. CDR3 residues: CASSLVGGASYEQYF. The CDR3 DNA sequence: TGTGCCAGCAGCTTAGTAGGGGGCGCAAGCTACGAGCAGTACTTC.

The chain joins TRBV9 to TRBJ2-3; 8 positions agree with TRBD1. Unmatched junction bases numbered 6, after V lost 0 bases and J lost 6 bases. CDR1 SGDLS and CDR2 YYNGEE come from the germline V gene. The CDR3 loop spans 15 amino acids. DNA of the CDR3: TGTGCCAGCAGCGTAGAACAGGGGGAATTGGATACGCAGTATTTT. Its protein product is CASSVEQGELDTQYF.

V usage is TRBV6-5 and J usage is TRBJ2-7, with a weak D call TRBD1 (7 bases). Trimming shortened V by 4 bases and J by 2 bases, and 18 bases separated the two germline ends. Germline CDR1 is MNHEY and CDR2 is SVGAGI. The CDR3 sequence is 16 residues long. This CDR3 reads CASSLLGPGGTYEQYF. CDR3 in DNA: TGTGCCAGCAGTTTGCTGGGGCCAGGGGGGACCTACGAGCAGTACTTC.

This chain links TRBV5-5 with TRBJ1-4; 10 nucleotides agree with TRBD1. This CDR3 region has 16 residues. With V trimmed by 0 bases and J by 8 bases, 7 bases remained unmatched. The V gene's germline CDR1 is SGHKS and CDR2 YYEKEE (reference sequence). CDR3 sequence reads: CASSLVTGGLGEKLFF. CDR3 DNA sequence: TGTGCCAGCAGCTTGGTGACAGGGGGCTTAGGGGAAAAACTGTTTTTT.

This clone showed up just a few times. The chain links TRBV6-1 to TRBJ1-4; D may be TRBD1 (6 bases). Germline V gene sequence: CDR1 MNHNS, CDR2 SASEGT. V lost 4 bases, J lost 5 bases, and 14 bases lay in between. This CDR3 has 15 amino acids. The CDR3 sequence is CASSGNREGNEKLFF. The CDR3, as DNA: TGTGCCAGCAGTGGAAACAGGGAGGGAAATGAAAAACTGTTTTTT.

This sequence joins TRBV14 and TRBJ2-2; the D is unclear. V was shortened by 4 bases and J by 2 bases, with 5 bases between the two germline ends. CDR3 length: 13 residues. Germline assignment: CDR1 SGHDN and CDR2 FVKESK. The CDR3 nucleotides are TGTGCCAGCAGCCCACTTAACACCGGGGAGCTGTTTTTT. This translates into CASSPLNTGELFF.

The chain uses TRBV29-1 and TRBJ1-1; tentatively, D is TRBD1 (6 bases). The germline gives CDR1 SQVTM, CDR2 ANQGSEA. V was clipped by 2 bases and J by 1 base, with 11 bases between them. CDR3 size: 14 residues. In DNA, the CDR3 is TGCAGCGTTGAATCGCAGGGGACGAACACTGAAGCTTTCTTT. It specifies CSVESQGTNTEAFF.

This sequence joins TRBV19 and TRBJ1-4; TRBD1 aligns across 8 bases. CDR3 length: 15 residues. Per the germline V gene, CDR1 is LNHDA and CDR2 is SQIVND (reference sequence). Trimming removed 6 bases from V and 4 bases from J; junction bases left unmatched: 7. The CDR3 sequence: CASRRQGYDNEKLFF. In DNA form, the CDR3 reads TGTGCCAGTAGGAGACAGGGGTATGATAATGAAAAACTGTTTTTT.

V is TRBV25-1 and J is TRBJ1-2; 8 bases are a match to TRBD1. CDR1 is MGHDK and CDR2 is SYGVNS in the germline V gene. With V trimmed by 5 bases and J by 6 bases, 11 bases remained unmatched. The CDR3 spans 15 residues. CDR3: CASSQRHYRGNGYTF. The CDR3 DNA reads TGTGCCAGCAGTCAGCGACACTACAGGGGGAATGGCTACACCTTC.

The V call is TRBV7-3, the J call TRBJ2-3; D is unresolved. The germline V gene encodes CDR1 SGHTA and CDR2 FQGTGA. This CDR3 contains 12 residues. V was trimmed by 1 base and J by 5 bases, leaving 4 bases between them. The DNA of the CDR3 is TGTGCCAGCAGCTTAATCGGAGATACGCAGTATTTT. It is translated as CASSLIGDTQYF.